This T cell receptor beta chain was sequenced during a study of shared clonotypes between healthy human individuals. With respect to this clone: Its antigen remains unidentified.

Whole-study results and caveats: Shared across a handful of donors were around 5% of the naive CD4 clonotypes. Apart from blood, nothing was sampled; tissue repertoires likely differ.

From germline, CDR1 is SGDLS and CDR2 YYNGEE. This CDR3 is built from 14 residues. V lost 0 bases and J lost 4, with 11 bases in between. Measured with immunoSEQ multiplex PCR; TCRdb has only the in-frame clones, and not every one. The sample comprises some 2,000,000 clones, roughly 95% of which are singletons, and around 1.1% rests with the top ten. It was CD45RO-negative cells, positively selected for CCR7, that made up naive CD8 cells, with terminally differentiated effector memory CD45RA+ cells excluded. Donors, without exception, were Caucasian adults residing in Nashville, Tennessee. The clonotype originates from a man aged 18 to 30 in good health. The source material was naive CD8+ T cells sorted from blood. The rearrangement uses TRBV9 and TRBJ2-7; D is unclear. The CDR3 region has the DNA TGTGCCAGCAGCGTAGGGTTGGAAGAATACGAGCAGTACTTC. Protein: CASSVGLEEYEQYF.